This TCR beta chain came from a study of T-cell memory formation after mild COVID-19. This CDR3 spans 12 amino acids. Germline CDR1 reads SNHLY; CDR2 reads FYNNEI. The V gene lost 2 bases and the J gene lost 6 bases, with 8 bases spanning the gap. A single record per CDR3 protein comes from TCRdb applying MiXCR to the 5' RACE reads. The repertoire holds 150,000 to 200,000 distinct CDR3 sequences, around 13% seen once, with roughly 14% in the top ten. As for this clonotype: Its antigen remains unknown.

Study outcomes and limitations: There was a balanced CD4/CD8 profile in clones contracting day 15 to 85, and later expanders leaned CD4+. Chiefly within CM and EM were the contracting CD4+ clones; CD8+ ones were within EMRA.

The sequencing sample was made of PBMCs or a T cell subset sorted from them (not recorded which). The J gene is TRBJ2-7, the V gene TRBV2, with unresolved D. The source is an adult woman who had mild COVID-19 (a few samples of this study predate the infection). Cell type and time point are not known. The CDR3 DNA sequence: TGTGCCAGCAGTGAATCTCGGACCGAGCAGTACTTC. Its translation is CASSESRTEQYF.